The 27 T cell receptor beta chains given below trace back to one sample, sequenced in a study of somatic reversion in DOCK8 deficiency. TRB libraries came from one-step amplicon PCR on 80 to 100 ng genomic DNA with EuroClonality-NGS primers. Each CDR3 protein gets one entry after TCRdb re-called the multiplex PCR reads with MiXCR. The sample contains approximately 4,100 distinct CDR3 sequences, more than 20% of which appear only once. The specimen was peripheral blood. Receptors originate from a human donor in good health.

This clonotype was recorded a few times. The V call is TRBV5-1, the J call TRBJ2-7; no firm D call. V lost 6 bases, J lost 0 bases, and 10 bases lay in between. CDR1 and CDR2 (germline): SGHRS, YFSETQ. The CDR3 totals 13 residues. CDR3 bases: TGCGCCAGCAAAGGGATCTCCTCCTACGAGCAGTACTTC. Protein sequence: CASKGISSYEQYF.

A word on this clonotype: A clone one base away is much larger, so this may be a read error. V is TRBV30 and J is TRBJ1-2; D gene ambiguous. The CDR3 spans 11 residues. Trimming pared 5 bases from V and 8 bases from J, leaving 12 bases between. In germline, CDR1 is GTSNPN, CDR2 SVGIG (reference sequence). In DNA, the CDR3 is TGTGCCTGGCCTAGATGGAGCGGCTACACCTTC. This codes for CAWPRWSGYTF.

The chain employs TRBV19 and TRBJ2-7; 10 bases are a match to TRBD1. The J segment lost 2 bases and the V segment lost 5 bases, leaving 6 bases of the junction unmatched. CDR1 LNHDA and CDR2 SQIVND come from the germline V gene (reference sequence). This CDR3 contains 15 residues. This CDR3 is CASSPTGTGAYEQYF. Here the CDR3 DNA reads TGTGCCAGTAGTCCGACCGGGACAGGGGCCTACGAGCAGTACTTC.

The chain couples TRBV11-1 to TRBJ2-7; 10 bases are shared with TRBD1. This CDR3 is 14 amino acids long. J gave up 3 bases and V 5 bases, and 4 bases lay outside the gene matches. The V gene's germline CDR1 is SGHAT and CDR2 FQDESV (reference sequence). CDR3 region: CASSTGTGDYEQYF. The CDR3 DNA sequence: TGTGCCAGCAGCACCGGGACAGGGGACTACGAGCAGTACTTC.

This clonotype was observed a handful of times. This chain uses TRBV2 with TRBJ2-7; D is uncertain. The germline V and J ends were trimmed by 5 bases and 2 bases, with 13 bases remaining between them. From germline, CDR1 is SNHLY and CDR2 FYNNEI. The CDR3 has 14 amino acids. CDR3 DNA sequence: TGTGCCAGCAGTCGTACTTCCGACCCCTACGAGCAGTACTTC. Amino acid sequence: CASSRTSDPYEQYF.

Within the sample, this clonotype is medium-sized. The chain couples TRBV7-9 to TRBJ1-1, with 7 bases that match TRBD1. This CDR3 has 14 residues. The germline CDR1 and CDR2 sequences are SEHNR and FQNEAQ (reference sequence). V was pared by 5 bases and J by 7 bases, with 10 bases of the junction left unmatched. The CDR3 here is CASSPLRQGSEAFF. The CDR3 region has the DNA TGTGCCAGCAGCCCCTTAAGACAGGGAAGTGAAGCTTTCTTT.

This clonotype is medium-sized in the sample. The chain is built from TRBV10-2 and TRBJ2-7; maybe TRBD2 (6 bases). This CDR3 has 14 residues. The ends were cut back, 7 bases at V and 5 bases at J, with 18 bases in the middle. Germline CDR1 and CDR2: WSHSY and SAAADI. This CDR3 is CASTPGLRLNEQYF. The CDR3 DNA is TGCGCCAGCACCCCAGGACTAAGGTTGAACGAGCAGTACTTC.

The chain couples TRBV11-2 to TRBJ2-7; 7 positions match TRBD1. This CDR3 comprises 12 residues. CDR1 and CDR2 from the germline V gene are SGHAT and FQNNGV. Trimming cost V 4 bases and J 3 bases; bases outside gene matches: 0. DNA for the CDR3: TGTGCCAGCAGCTGGGACAGCTACGAGCAGTACTTC. It specifies CASSWDSYEQYF. Together with reference TRBV11-2 and TRBJ2-7, the CDR3 gives the full variable domain: EAGVAQSPRYKIIEKRQSVAFWCNPISGHATLYWYQQILGQGPKLLIQFQNNGVVDDSQLPKDRFSAERLKGVDSTLKIQPAKLEDSAVYLCASSWDSYEQYFGPGTRLTVT.

This clonotype is classed as medium-sized (0.01 to 0.1%). This chain connects TRBV28 to TRBJ1-1; D ambiguous. The V end was cut by 2 bases, the J end by 1 base, with 8 bases between. This CDR3 comprises 14 residues. Germline lookup yields CDR1 MDHEN and CDR2 SYDVKM. The CDR3 coding sequence is TGTGCCAGCAGTTTAATTGGGCCGAACACTGAAGCTTTCTTT. Protein product: CASSLIGPNTEAFF.

The chain joins TRBV4-1 to TRBJ2-7; D not certain. Between the trimmed V and J ends, which lost 5 bases and 5 bases, there was a span of 19 bases. The length of the CDR3 is 15 residues. Germline values: CDR1 MGHRA, CDR2 YSYEKL. The CDR3 DNA reads TGCGCCAGCAGCTACTCCGCGAGCAGTCACGACGAGCAGTACTTC. Its translation: CASSYSASSHDEQYF.

This clonotype appeared a few times. The gene calls are TRBV3-1 and TRBJ1-6; 9 nucleotides line up with TRBD1. This CDR3 comprises 15 residues. Trimming took 3 bases from V and 9 from J; bases not matched to a gene: 6. Germline values: CDR1 LGHDT, CDR2 YNNKEL (reference sequence). The CDR3 loop reads CASSHWDRERSPLHF. DNA of the CDR3: TGTGCCAGCAGCCACTGGGACAGGGAACGTTCACCCCTCCACTTT.

This clonotype showed up just a few times. The chain employs TRBV5-4 and TRBJ2-7, with TRBD1 as a possible D gene (6 bases). This CDR3 comprises 15 residues. Germline CDR1 reads SGHNT; CDR2 reads YYREEE (reference sequence). V was cut by 0 bases and J by 5 bases, with 15 bases left in between. The CDR3 here is CASSLGGQGYDEQYF. CDR3 bases: TGTGCCAGCAGCTTGGGGGGGCAGGGTTACGACGAGCAGTACTTC.

By sample fraction, this clonotype is medium-sized. The chain recombines TRBV19 with TRBJ1-5, with 8 bases aligning to TRBD1. V lost 3 bases and J lost 6; bases outside the gene matches: 13. The germline gives CDR1 LNHDA, CDR2 SQIVND (reference sequence). This CDR3 comprises 17 residues. The CDR3 nucleotides are TGTGCCAGTAGTATCCAAGGCCGTGACAGGGGTGTTCAGCCCCAGCATTTT. Its protein product is CASSIQGRDRGVQPQHF.

To note about this clonotype: At one of its ends the junction is not consistent with the germline gene, which may arise from a read error. V is TRBV20-1 and J is TRBJ2-7; D perhaps matches TRBD1 (6 bases). CDR1 and CDR2 (germline): DFQATT, SNEGSKA (reference sequence). CDR3 size: 13 residues. The CDR3 region has the DNA TGTAGTGCCAAGGACAGCTTCGCCCACGGGCAGTACTTC. It specifies CSAKDSFAHGQYF.

The chain uses TRBV27 and TRBJ1-1; tentatively, D is TRBD1 (5 bases). There are 13 residues in the CDR3. Germline CDR1 and CDR2: MNHEY and SMNVEV (reference sequence). Trimming left V 1 base short and J 11 bases short, with 14 bases between. Written as DNA, the CDR3 is TGTGCCAGCAGTTTATATTGGGAGTCAGGGGCTTTCTTT. Translated, it gives CASSLYWESGAFF.

This clonotype was counted once. A much larger clone lies a single base off, so this may be a read error. The chain uses TRBV5-1 and TRBJ1-2; 12 nucleotides line up with TRBD1. V lost 0 bases, J lost 8 bases, and 5 bases stayed unmatched. The CDR3 is 15 amino acids. CDR1 SGHRS and CDR2 YFSETQ come from the germline V gene. CDR3 sequence: CASSLGGQGARGYTF. CDR3 sequence (DNA): TGCGCCAGCAGCTTGGGGGGACAGGGGGCGCGAGGCTACACCTTC.

In this sample, this clonotype turned up a few times. The chain employs TRBV20-1 and TRBJ1-4; D is undetermined. The CDR3 totals 12 residues. Between the trimmed V and J ends, which lost 4 bases and 6 bases, there was a span of 9 bases. CDR1 is DFQATT and CDR2 is SNEGSKA in the germline V gene (reference sequence). CDR3 nucleotide sequence: TGCAGTGCTACACAATCAGATGAAAAACTGTTTTTT. Amino acids: CSATQSDEKLFF.

The V and J genes are TRBV21-1 and TRBJ1-5; the table's TRBD1 call for D was not verified on the DNA. TRBV21-1 is termed a pseudogene. CDR3 length: 18 amino acids. The CDR3 region has the DNA TGTGCCAGCAGCAAAGGAGAAGGGGACAGGGTTCGCAATCAGCCCCAGCATTTT. Its translation is CASSKGEGDRVRNQPQHF.

Regarding this clonotype: Because the CDR3 is missing its conserved closing phenylalanine or tryptophan, this is likely a read error. The chain employs TRBV6-2 or TRBV6-3 and TRBJ1-5; D gene ambiguous. Per the germline V gene, CDR1 is MNHEY and CDR2 is SVGEGT. CDR3 length: 18 amino acids. Trimming cost V 0 bases and J 4 bases, with 19 bases left between them. The DNA of the CDR3 is TGTGCCAGCAGTTACTCGACGGGCGCTTTGATGGAAAATCAGCCCCAGCATTCT. This gives the protein CASSYSTGALMENQPQHS.

On this clonotype: The junction departs from the called germline gene at one end, perhaps through a read error. The chain is built from TRBV28 and TRBJ1-6; no clear D gene. Germline assignment: CDR1 MDHEN and CDR2 SYDVKM. This CDR3 has 16 amino acids. DNA for the CDR3: TGTGCCAGCATACAGTCAGGAGGGCGCTTGGATTCACCCCCCCACTTT. It yields the protein CASIQSGGRLDSPPHF.

This clonotype was seen a few times. The chain uses TRBV10-2 and TRBJ1-4; weak D call: TRBD1 (5 bases). Per the germline V gene, CDR1 is WSHSY and CDR2 is SAAADI. CDR3 length: 17 residues. Trimming left V 9 bases short and J 0 bases short, with 20 bases between. CDR3 in amino acids: CARPLGDSVATNEKLFF. CDR3 sequence (DNA): TGCGCCAGACCACTTGGGGACTCAGTTGCAACTAATGAAAAACTGTTTTTT.

This clonotype is categorized as medium-sized. The chain links TRBV12-3 or TRBV12-4 to TRBJ1-1; D unclear. Trimming stripped 6 bases from V and 0 bases from J, with 11 bases between. This CDR3 contains 14 residues. The CDR3 here is CASSPNNMNTEAFF. DNA of the CDR3: TGTGCCAGCAGCCCAAACAACATGAACACTGAAGCTTTCTTT.

Relative to its sample, this clonotype is medium-sized. The rearrangement joins TRBV12-3 or TRBV12-4 to TRBJ1-2; D is ambiguous. The ends were cut back, 5 bases at V and 5 bases at J, with 6 bases in the middle. The CDR3 extends over 11 amino acids. The CDR3 protein is CASSEGYGYTF. CDR3 bases: TGTGCCAGCAGTGAGGGTTATGGCTACACCTTC.

This clonotype is medium-sized within its sample. The J gene is TRBJ1-1, the V gene TRBV12-3 or TRBV12-4; D is unresolved. The CDR3 runs to 13 residues. V lost 6 bases and J 2 bases, leaving 10 bases between the germline ends. The CDR3 coding sequence is TGTGCCAGCAGCCGTTTGGCAAACACTGAAGCTTTCTTT. Translated: CASSRLANTEAFF.

By share, this clonotype ranks as medium-sized. V is TRBV19 and J is TRBJ1-2; the match to TRBD1 covers 12 bases. The CDR3 is 18 residues long. Trimming cost V 6 bases and J 6 bases; bases outside gene matches: 17. Germline V gene sequence: CDR1 LNHDA, CDR2 SQIVND (reference sequence). The CDR3, as DNA: TGTGCCAGTAGCCCGGGACGGTGGAAGGGACAGGGGGCGGATGGCTACACCTTC. It translates to CASSPGRWKGQGADGYTF.

The V and J genes are TRBV2 and TRBJ1-5; D unclear. CDR1 is SNHLY, CDR2 FYNNEI, per germline. There are 13 residues in the CDR3. V was cut by 5 bases and J by 4 bases, with 9 bases left in between. Here the CDR3 reads CASSTGRNQPQHF. The CDR3 nucleotides are TGTGCCAGCAGTACTGGACGGAATCAGCCCCAGCATTTT.

This clonotype was counted a few times. This chain connects TRBV7-2 to TRBJ2-6, with 8 nucleotides matching TRBD1. CDR1 and CDR2 (germline): SGHTA, FQGNSA. The CDR3 extends over 20 amino acids. The junction had 15 bases not matched to a gene; V was cut back by 4 bases and J by 1 base. CDR3 in amino acids: CASSWPDRAEGISGANVLTF. DNA of the CDR3: TGTGCCAGCAGCTGGCCGGACAGGGCAGAGGGGATATCTGGGGCCAACGTCCTGACTTTC.